This TCR beta chain was recovered during a study of CD8 T cells in ankylosing spondylitis. Study-wide results and caveats: Clones linked to the disease showed a CD8+ phenotype. They occurred at relatively low frequencies in peripheral blood.

This clonotype was counted between two and nine times. Antigen: not known. The germline V gene has CDR1 LGHDT and CDR2 YNNKEL (reference sequence). The CDR3 has 14 residues. V lost 2 bases and J 7 bases, leaving 9 bases between the germline ends. Preparation of TCR beta libraries was done by quantitative 5'-RACE with molecular barcodes. TCRdb re-derived calls from the 5' RACE reads in MiXCR, one entry per CDR3 protein. The sample records about 360,000 distinct CDR3 sequences, 20% being singletons. The receptor was derived from a male donor with ankylosing spondylitis or in good health (not recorded which). The specimen was blood, either unsorted or a sorted T cell fraction (not recorded which). The rearrangement uses TRBV3-1 and TRBJ1-6; perhaps TRBD1 as D (5 bases). The CDR3 region has the DNA TGTGCCAGCAGCCAAAGGGGAGTAAATTCACCCCTCCACTTT. It is translated as CASSQRGVNSPLHF.